Following are 27 T cell receptor beta chains from one sample sequenced in a study of response to subunit inactivated influenza vaccine. MiXCR was run by TCRdb on the RT-PCR reads, yielding one entry per CDR3 protein. The data hold over 150,000 distinct CDR3 sequences, with about a tenth observed a single time. Sequenced here: non-naive T cells sorted from PBMCs, sampled roughly 6 weeks after vaccination. All receptors come from a man in his fifties who received an inactivated influenza vaccine.

This clonotype was detected many times. J is TRBJ1-4 and V is TRBV5-1; no clear D gene. The CDR3 consists of 13 residues. Germline V CDR1 and CDR2: SGHRS, YFSETQ. V was pared by 1 base and J by 7 bases, with 8 bases between. The CDR3 DNA reads as TGCGCCAGCAGCTTGTTGCCAGTTGAAAAACTGTTTTTT. Translation: CASSLLPVEKLFF.

This chain links TRBV6-1 with TRBJ2-5; possibly TRBD1 or TRBD2 for D (6 bases each). The ends were cut back, 7 bases at V and 0 bases at J, with 15 bases in the middle. This CDR3 has 15 residues. Per germline, CDR1 MNHNS and CDR2 SASEGT. CDR3 sequence: CASTNGGTYQETQYF. The CDR3 coding sequence is TGTGCCAGCACCAACGGGGGCACTTACCAAGAGACCCAGTACTTC.

Many counts were recorded for this clonotype. This chain joins TRBV2 and TRBJ2-1; possibly TRBD1 for D (6 bases). The CDR3 runs 17 residues. V lost 7 bases, J lost 0 bases, and 19 bases lay in between. In germline, CDR1 is SNHLY, CDR2 FYNNEI. This chain's CDR3 is CASIDRQAETSYNEQFF. As DNA, the CDR3 is TGTGCCAGCATTGACCGACAGGCGGAGACCTCCTACAATGAGCAGTTCTTC.

In this sample, this clonotype turned up a few times. The chain has TRBV5-4 and TRBJ2-3; D possibly corresponds to TRBD1 (5 bases). The germline CDR1 and CDR2 sequences are SGHNT and YYREEE (reference sequence). The V end lost 0 bases, the J end lost 5 bases, and 13 bases lay between the germline ends. The CDR3 length is 15 residues. The CDR3 nucleotides read TGTGCCAGCAGCTTGGGCCAGGGTAGAAGAGATACGCAGTATTTT. Translated: CASSLGQGRRDTQYF.

V and J are TRBV20-1 and TRBJ2-3; 10 positions agree with TRBD2. Germline assignment: CDR1 DFQATT and CDR2 SNEGSKA (reference sequence). Trimming at V came to 2 bases and at J to 4 bases, leaving 9 bases not matched to a gene. This CDR3 comprises 16 residues. CDR3 sequence reads: CSARRLAGVGADTQYF. CDR3 sequence (DNA): TGCAGTGCTAGAAGGCTAGCGGGAGTTGGGGCAGATACGCAGTATTTT.

The V call is TRBV5-1, the J call TRBJ2-1, with 9 bases aligning to TRBD2. Germline CDR1 and CDR2: SGHRS and YFSETQ. After removal of 0 bases from V and 5 bases from J, the junction contained 6 bases not matched to a gene. The CDR3 runs to 16 residues. In DNA form, the CDR3 reads TGCGCCAGCAGCTTGGCGCCGACTAGCGGAGACAATGAGCAGTTCTTC. Translation gives CASSLAPTSGDNEQFF.

This clonotype was detected many times. This rearrangement joins TRBV7-2 to TRBJ2-2; D is unresolved. Germline V gene lookup returns CDR1 SGHTA and CDR2 FQGNSA. V was cut by 2 bases and J by 5 bases, with 0 bases left in between. This CDR3 comprises 11 residues. The CDR3 DNA is TGTGCCAGCAGCTTAACCGGGGAGCTGTTTTTT. It is translated as CASSLTGELFF.

The rearrangement joins TRBV5-1 to TRBJ2-7, with D perhaps TRBD1 (6 bases). The CDR3 has 14 residues. V shed 4 bases and J shed 0 bases, with 11 bases lying between them. Germline V CDR1 and CDR2: SGHRS, YFSETQ. This CDR3 reads CASSADSYSYEQYF. The CDR3 DNA sequence: TGCGCCAGCAGCGCGGACAGTTACTCCTACGAGCAGTACTTC.

This clonotype was observed many times. As DNA, the CDR3 is TGCGCCAGCAGCCAAGCCGCGCGGGGGGGGGTCAACATTCAGTACTTC. Translating it yields CASSQAARGGVNIQYF. This chain joins TRBV4-1 and TRBJ2-4, with TRBD2 identical over 9 bases. Germline loops: CDR1 MGHRA, CDR2 YSYEKL. V was pared by 1 base and J by 7 bases, with 8 bases of the junction left unmatched. The CDR3 contains 16 residues.

The sample holds many counts of this clonotype. The CDR3: CASSLLGGEQYF. CDR3 nucleotide sequence: TGTGCCAGCAGTTTATTAGGGGGTGAGCAGTACTTC. The V call is TRBV12-3 or TRBV12-4, the J call TRBJ2-7; D might be TRBD1 (6 bases). This CDR3 region has 12 residues. Trimming took off 2 bases at V and 7 bases at J, with 9 bases between the two ends.

The rearrangement links TRBV5-5 to TRBJ2-5, with unresolved D. V lost 0 bases to trimming and J lost 9 bases, with 15 bases between them. This CDR3 spans 14 amino acids. Germline CDR1 reads SGHKS; CDR2 reads YYEKEE (reference sequence). The CDR3 nucleotides are TGTGCCAGCAGCTTGGGTACGGTCCCGGACCCCCAGTACTTC. Amino acids: CASSLGTVPDPQYF.

The gene calls are TRBV9 and TRBJ2-2; possibly TRBD2 for D (5 bases). V lost 6 bases, J lost 4 bases, and 16 bases lay in between. This CDR3 spans 15 amino acids. Per the germline V gene, CDR1 is SGDLS and CDR2 is YYNGEE. The CDR3 DNA is TGTGCCAGCACCCTAGCCCCCTCGGGCACCGGGGAGCTGTTTTTT. It translates to CASTLAPSGTGELFF. The whole variable domain, filled in from reference TRBV9 and TRBJ2-2, reads DSGVTQTPKHLITATGQRVTLRCSPRSGDLSVYWYQQSLDQGLQFLIQYYNGEERAKGNILERFSAQQFPDLHSELNLSSLELGDSALYFCASTLAPSGTGELFFGEGSRLTVL.

This clonotype was seen only a few times. This chain links TRBV7-8 with TRBJ2-3, with 7 bases matching TRBD1. V lost 0 bases to trimming and J lost 4 bases; unmatched junction nucleotides: 4. The CDR3 has 15 residues. The V gene's germline CDR1 is SGHVS and CDR2 FQNEAQ. CDR3 coding DNA: TGTGCCAGCAGCTTAGCGTTCCAGGGGGCAGATACGCAGTATTTT. The encoded protein is CASSLAFQGADTQYF.

The genes are TRBV21-1 and TRBJ2-7; TRBD2 reflects the table's D call only, with no check against the DNA. TRBV21-1 is a known pseudogene. The CDR3 covers 11 residues. The CDR3 loop is CASSNWSGCNF. CDR3 in DNA: TGTGCCAGCAGCAATTGGAGCGGCTGTAACTTC.

This sequence joins TRBV20-1 and TRBJ2-3; the D is unclear. Germline CDR1 DFQATT, CDR2 SNEGSKA (reference sequence). V was clipped by 3 bases and J by 6 bases, with 16 bases between them. This CDR3 spans 14 amino acids. CDR3 sequence: CSARVPLLRDTQYF. CDR3 sequence (DNA): TGCAGTGCTAGGGTGCCCTTGCTGAGGGATACGCAGTATTTT.

CDR3 bases: TGTGCCAGCAGTGCTGGAAGCTCCTACGAGCAGTACTTC. Translated, it gives CASSAGSSYEQYF. This chain joins TRBV2 and TRBJ2-7; D not resolved. Germline V gene lookup returns CDR1 SNHLY and CDR2 FYNNEI. Trimming took 4 bases from V and 0 from J, leaving 7 bases between them. This CDR3 has 13 amino acids.

Only a few counts were recorded for this clonotype. Sequence at one end of the junction differs from germline and may be a read error. This chain links TRBV14 with TRBJ2-1, with a possible D match to TRBD2 (7 bases). The CDR3 length is 14 residues. Germline V lookup: CDR1 SGHDN, CDR2 FVKESK. DNA of the CDR3: TGTGCCAGCAGTTTTCGGGGGGCCTATAATGAGCAGTTCTTC. Encoded protein: CASSFRGAYNEQFF.

This clonotype was observed a few times. The chain carries TRBV7-2 and TRBJ2-7; 9 positions agree with TRBD1. V was pared by 1 base and J by 3 bases, with 7 bases of the junction left unmatched. The CDR3 contains 16 residues. Germline V gives CDR1 SGHTA, CDR2 FQGNSA. CDR3 region: CASSLDWDRVDYEQYF. CDR3 sequence (DNA): TGTGCCAGCAGCTTAGATTGGGACAGGGTTGACTACGAGCAGTACTTC.

V and J are TRBV20-1 and TRBJ2-3; the match to TRBD2 covers 9 bases. Trimming cost V 3 bases and J 0 bases; bases outside gene matches: 4. This CDR3 has 15 amino acids. Germline CDR1 reads DFQATT; CDR2 reads SNEGSKA (reference sequence). CDR3 coding DNA: TGCAGTGCTAGCGGGGCGGGAGGGAGCACAGATACGCAGTATTTT. Protein: CSASGAGGSTDTQYF.

This clonotype was seen a few times. This sequence joins TRBV2 and TRBJ1-5; D is unresolved. There are 14 residues in the CDR3. CDR1 and CDR2 (germline): SNHLY, FYNNEI. V lost 4 bases, J lost 0 bases, and 7 bases lay in between. The CDR3 reads CASSGTNSNQPQHF. The DNA of the CDR3 is TGTGCCAGCAGTGGTACCAATAGCAATCAGCCCCAGCATTTT.

This clonotype came up many times. The genes are TRBV12-3 or TRBV12-4 and TRBJ1-5; 7 nucleotides agree with TRBD1. The CDR3 totals 15 residues. V shed 6 bases and J 6 bases; nucleotides not matched to a gene: 11. The CDR3 DNA sequence: TGTGCCAGCAGCCAGGGGGGGGCGGTAAGTCAGCCCCAGCATTTT. It yields the protein CASSQGGAVSQPQHF.

This clonotype was found many times. The chain joins TRBV9 to TRBJ2-7, with D perhaps being TRBD1 or TRBD2 (6 bases each). Looked up from germline, CDR1 is SGDLS and CDR2 is YYNGEE. Trimming took 2 bases from V and 3 from J, leaving 21 bases between them. The CDR3 contains 17 residues. As DNA, the CDR3 is TGTGCCAGCAGCGTGGGGTGGGACTTCCGGGGACACTACGAGCAGTACTTC. As protein: CASSVGWDFRGHYEQYF.

This clonotype was seen only a few times. The genes are TRBV27 and TRBJ1-2; D perhaps matches TRBD1 (6 bases). The V end was cut by 4 bases, the J end by 8 bases, with 20 bases between. The CDR3 length is 15 residues. Germline V gene data show CDR1 as MNHEY and CDR2 as SMNVEV (reference sequence). CDR3 residues: CASSSGTGAIRGYTF. The CDR3 DNA follows: TGTGCCAGCAGTTCCGGGACGGGGGCTATCAGGGGCTACACCTTC.

This chain joins TRBV7-2 and TRBJ2-1, with 11 bases aligning to TRBD1. V dropped 5 bases and J dropped 4; count of bases not matched to a gene: 4. This CDR3 is built from 15 residues. CDR1 and CDR2 (germline): SGHTA, FQGNSA. The CDR3 nucleotides are TGTGCCAGCAGCGAGGGACAGGGGGTGTACAATGAGCAGTTCTTC. As protein: CASSEGQGVYNEQFF.

This clonotype was seen at least ten times. The chain carries TRBV20-1 and TRBJ1-1; D gene unclear. Germline-derived CDR1 and CDR2 are DFQATT and SNEGSKA (reference sequence). V lost 3 bases and J 1 base, leaving 6 bases between the germline ends. The CDR3 is 12 residues long. The DNA for the CDR3 is TGCAGTGCTAGGGGCCCGAACACTGAAGCTTTCTTT. This codes for CSARGPNTEAFF.

The table lists this clonotype with a few counts. This chain connects TRBV5-1 to TRBJ2-7; either TRBD1 or TRBD2 may fit D (5 bases each). The CDR3 contains 14 residues. V lost 6 bases and J 0 bases, leaving 13 bases between the germline ends. Germline V gene sequence: CDR1 SGHRS, CDR2 YFSETQ. The CDR3 DNA sequence: TGCGCCAGCACCAGGGACGGTGACTCCTACGAGCAGTACTTC. Protein product: CASTRDGDSYEQYF.

The chain employs TRBV29-1 and TRBJ2-7; 10 positions agree with TRBD2. CDR3 length: 16 residues. In germline, CDR1 is SQVTM, CDR2 ANQGSEA. The trim removed 2 bases at V and 4 bases at J, leaving 11 bases unmatched. DNA of the CDR3: TGCAGCGTTGAACAGAGGAAGCGGGAGGGCCCTTACGAGCAGTACTTC. As protein: CSVEQRKREGPYEQYF.